What follows describes a single T cell receptor (beta chain). This entry is derived from a study of blood T cells in healthy people across ages. About the study: Through template switching, about one barcoded beta molecule was captured per two T cells, as measured in model experiments.

For the second PCR, which ran for 7 to 11 cycles, a sample-barcoded 5' primer and a J-beta primer mix were used. From each sample, at least 2.5 million paired-end reads containing CDR3 were obtained. TCRdb passed the 5' RACE reads through MiXCR, listing each CDR3 protein once. The sample shows approximately 820,000 distinct CDR3 sequences, more than 40% of them seen only once. The receptor was isolated from a man between 60 and 75 years old in good health. Material: blood.

This CDR3 is CASSQADRGSSGYTF. The CDR3 DNA sequence: TGCGCCAGCAGCCAAGCGGACAGGGGGTCTTCCGGCTACACCTTC. The chain has TRBV4-3 and TRBJ1-2; 10 bases fit TRBD1. Germline V CDR1 and CDR2: LGHNA, YSLEER. The V segment lost 1 base and the J segment 8 bases; nucleotides outside the gene matches: 7. This CDR3 comprises 15 residues.